The 15 T cell receptor beta chains listed next were all sequenced from one sample in a study of OX40 agonist ivuxolimab in advanced cancers. Libraries were prepared by immunoSEQ multiplex PCR; TCRdb keeps only in-frame clonotypes and omits some of them. The sample lists around 60,000 clones, about four fifths occurring once. Source: CD4+ or CD8+ T cells sorted from blood, taken in a trial of the OX40 agonist ivuxolimab. The origin of the receptors is an adult with an advanced solid tumor such as melanoma, head and neck, liver or kidney cancer.

This chain joins TRBV10-1 and TRBJ2-7; the match to TRBD1 covers 8 bases. The CDR3 is 15 amino acids. Germline V gene data show CDR1 as WNHNN and CDR2 as SYGVQD (reference sequence). Losses at the gene ends were 2 bases for V and 3 bases for J; bases not matched to a gene: 6. CDR3 coding DNA: TGCGCCAGCAGTGAGGCGACAGGGGCCGTCTACGAGCAGTACTTC. Residues: CASSEATGAVYEQYF.

V usage is TRBV4-1 and J usage is TRBJ2-1; D remains ambiguous. V was shortened by 0 bases and J by 5 bases, with 14 bases between the two germline ends. The CDR3 covers 16 residues. Germline-derived CDR1 and CDR2 are MGHRA and YSYEKL. The CDR3 region is CASSQDPDWRNNEQFF. The CDR3 coding sequence is TGCGCCAGCAGCCAAGATCCCGACTGGCGGAACAATGAGCAGTTCTTC.

CDR3 coding DNA: TGTGCCATCAGTGAGGGGACAAGGAATGAAAAACTGTTTTTT. This gives the protein CAISEGTRNEKLFF. The chain combines TRBV10-3 with TRBJ1-4; D might be TRBD1 (6 bases). CDR1 is ENHRY and CDR2 is SYGVKD in the germline V gene. The V end was cut by 2 bases, the J end by 5 bases, with 9 bases between. The CDR3 contains 14 residues.

The chain couples TRBV2 to TRBJ2-3; D perhaps matches TRBD2 (5 bases). The CDR3 has 14 residues. Trimming left V 4 bases short and J 4 bases short, with 12 bases between. The germline CDR1 and CDR2 sequences are SNHLY and FYNNEI. The CDR3 DNA sequence: TGTGCCAGCAGTGCGGTGGGAGAGCCAGATACGCAGTATTTT. Its translation: CASSAVGEPDTQYF.

This clone occurred a few times. This chain connects TRBV11-3 to TRBJ2-2, with 7 bases aligning to TRBD2. The germline V gene encodes CDR1 SGHNT and CDR2 YENEEA. CDR3 length equals 15 residues. V was clipped by 5 bases and J by 3 bases; unmatched bases: 6. CDR3 amino acids: CASSIRLADTGELFF. Here the CDR3 DNA reads TGTGCCAGCAGCATTAGGCTAGCGGACACCGGGGAGCTGTTTTTT.

The chain has TRBV5-1 and TRBJ1-3; TRBD1 is a possible D gene (5 bases). There are 16 residues in the CDR3. Germline values: CDR1 SGHRS, CDR2 YFSETQ. With 2 bases removed from V and 0 bases from J, the gap between germline ends came to 12 bases. The CDR3 DNA sequence: TGCGCCAGCAGCTTCGGGTTGGGGGGCTCTGGAAACACCATATATTTT. Residues: CASSFGLGGSGNTIYF. The full variable domain, rest sourced from reference TRBV5-1 and TRBJ1-3, is KAGVTQTPRYLIKTRGQQVTLSCSPISGHRSVSWYQQTPGQGLQFLFEYFSETQRNKGNFPGRFSGRQFSNSRSEMNVSTLELGDSALYLCASSFGLGGSGNTIYFGEGSWLTVV.

The count of this clone is one. The chain recombines TRBV19 with TRBJ1-5; a possible D gene is TRBD1 (6 bases). This CDR3 is 21 amino acids long. With 3 bases removed from V and 0 bases from J, the gap between germline ends came to 27 bases. The germline CDR1 and CDR2 sequences are LNHDA and SQIVND (reference sequence). CDR3 region: CASSMASGDSLQRYSNQPQHF. In DNA, the CDR3 is TGTGCCAGTAGTATGGCGTCAGGGGACTCACTCCAAAGATATAGCAATCAGCCCCAGCATTTT.

V is TRBV7-3 and J is TRBJ2-1; the D gene is possibly TRBD2 (5 bases). V was cut by 4 bases and J by 15 bases, with 13 bases left in between. Per germline, CDR1 SGHTA and CDR2 FQGTGA. The CDR3 covers 11 residues. CDR3 in DNA: TGTGCCAGCAGCTCAGGAGGAGTGCTGTTCTTC. Translating gives CASSSGGVLFF.

The rearrangement uses TRBV6-6 and TRBJ1-5; 8 bases map to TRBD1. CDR1 MNHNY and CDR2 SVGAGI come from the germline V gene (reference sequence). CDR3 length: 15 amino acids. The J segment lost 6 bases and the V segment lost 6 bases, leaving 10 bases of the junction unmatched. CDR3 protein: CASRETGGEIQPQHF. The CDR3 DNA reads TGTGCCAGCAGGGAAACAGGGGGGGAGATTCAGCCCCAGCATTTT.

This clone occurred a few times. The chain combines TRBV2 with TRBJ1-4, with no clear D. The length of the CDR3 is 14 residues. Deletions cut 2 bases from V and 7 bases from J, with 11 bases between. Germline CDR1 is SNHLY and CDR2 is FYNNEI. CDR3 loop: CASSEPAGVEKLFF. The CDR3 coding sequence is TGTGCCAGCAGTGAACCGGCAGGAGTTGAAAAACTGTTTTTT.

In the case of this clone: Within the sample, other DNA sequences also encode this same CDR3. V gene TRBV10-3 combines with J gene TRBJ1-4; perhaps TRBD1 as D (6 bases). The CDR3 is 15 residues long. Deletions cut 2 bases from V and 5 bases from J, with 12 bases between. Per germline, CDR1 ENHRY and CDR2 SYGVKD. The CDR3 DNA follows: TGTGCCATCAGTGAGGGACAGTACTCAAATGAAAAACTGTTTTTT. Amino acid sequence: CAISEGQYSNEKLFF.

This chain links TRBV2 with TRBJ1-1; D ambiguous. CDR3 size: 13 residues. V was pared by 3 bases and J by 4 bases, with 9 bases between. The germline CDR1 and CDR2 sequences are SNHLY and FYNNEI. CDR3: CASSEGRSTEAFF. The CDR3 region has the DNA TGTGCCAGCAGTGAGGGGAGGAGCACTGAAGCTTTCTTT.

The genes are TRBV5-8 and TRBJ2-1, with 10 bases aligning to TRBD2. From germline, CDR1 is SGHTS and CDR2 YDEGEE. Unmatched junction bases numbered 8, after V lost 4 bases and J lost 1 base. The CDR3 covers 17 residues. For the CDR3, the DNA is TGTGCCAGCAGCATGAGGACTAGCGGCTATTCCTACAATGAGCAGTTCTTC. This sequence encodes CASSMRTSGYSYNEQFF.

This rearrangement joins TRBV10-1 to TRBJ1-4, with TRBD1 identical over 8 bases. The CDR3 is 17 residues long. V was clipped by 3 bases and J by 8 bases; unmatched bases: 14. From germline, CDR1 is WNHNN and CDR2 SYGVQD (reference sequence). This CDR3 reads CASSDRGADRVEEKLFF. CDR3 DNA sequence: TGCGCCAGCAGTGATCGTGGGGCGGACAGGGTGGAGGAAAAACTGTTTTTT.

J is TRBJ1-5 and V is TRBV6-6; 8 bases fit TRBD1. Germline-derived CDR1 and CDR2 are MNHNY and SVGAGI (reference sequence). Unmatched junction bases numbered 5, after V lost 4 bases and J lost 3 bases. The CDR3 covers 15 residues. CDR3 nucleotide sequence: TGTGCCAGCAGTTGGACAGGGCCCTCCAATCAGCCCCAGCATTTT. Translated, it gives CASSWTGPSNQPQHF.